These 24 T cell receptor beta chains came from one sample sequenced in a study of radiation and T cells in renal cell carcinoma (dated by TCRdb to 2019 to 2021). This specimen's time point label, interpreted: blood 4 weeks post-SBRT, at nephrectomy. Read against the paper, the sample's treatment or condition label means: 15 Gy SBRT to primary tumor, nephrectomy 4 weeks later. Libraries were built with the immunoSEQ multiplex PCR assay. TCRdb took this table from immuneACCESS and kept in-frame rearrangements with V and J called. Such tables lack part of the clones; where checked against another copy, unresolved V genes explain under half of the gap, and the rest is unexplained. The sample table lists roughly 58,000 clones, around three quarters of them with a count of one. The ten most abundant clones make up approximately 6.6% of the sample. The material was blood, obtained from a patient whose treatment included radiotherapy and nephrectomy. The source is a man in his 60s with renal cell carcinoma.

The chain carries TRBV10-2 and TRBJ2-1; the match to TRBD1 covers 10 bases. The CDR3 totals 13 residues. V was pared by 9 bases and J by 6 bases, with 5 bases of the junction left unmatched. The germline CDR1 and CDR2 sequences are WSHSY and SAAADI. The CDR3 loop reads CASRRTGGNEQFF. In nucleotides, the CDR3 is TGCGCCAGTAGAAGGACAGGGGGCAATGAGCAGTTCTTC.

This clone was seen a handful of times. The genes are TRBV7-2 and TRBJ2-7; 10 bases map to TRBD1. V gave up 5 bases and J gave up 6 bases; unmatched junction bases: 4. Germline assignment: CDR1 SGHTA and CDR2 FQGNSA. The CDR3 runs 13 residues. The DNA for the CDR3 is TGTGCCAGCAGCGAAAGGACAGGGGGCGAGCAGTACTTC. Protein: CASSERTGGEQYF.

The sample holds a few counts of this clone. This chain joins TRBV18 and TRBJ1-1; maybe TRBD1 (5 bases). V lost 3 bases, J lost 10 bases, and 15 bases lay in between. Germline values: CDR1 KGHSH, CDR2 LQKENI. The CDR3 consists of 13 residues. The DNA of the CDR3 is TGTGCCAGCTCACCCCAGGCCGAAGGGGTAGCTTTCTTT. Residues: CASSPQAEGVAFF. Full variable domain (rest looked up from reference TRBV18 and TRBJ1-1): NAGVMQNPRHLVRRRGQEARLRCSPMKGHSHVYWYRQLPEEGLKFMVYLQKENIIDESGMPKERFSAEFPKEGPSILRIQQVVRGDSAAYFCASSPQAEGVAFFGQGTRLTVV.

In this sample, this clone turned up a few times. The V call is TRBV5-1, the J call TRBJ1-2, with unresolved D. CDR1 and CDR2 from the germline V gene are SGHRS and YFSETQ. The CDR3 totals 12 residues. V dropped 4 bases and J dropped 11 bases, with 15 bases sitting between them. The CDR3 coding sequence is TGCGCCAGCAGCGATGGAACGGTGGGGTACACCTTC. It yields the protein CASSDGTVGYTF.

V gene TRBV4-3 combines with J gene TRBJ1-1; D is ambiguous. The CDR3 is 15 residues long. V shed 5 bases and J shed 0 bases, with 13 bases lying between them. Per the germline V gene, CDR1 is LGHNA and CDR2 is YSLEER. The CDR3 sequence: CASSGATAMNTEAFF. Written as DNA, the CDR3 is TGCGCCAGCAGCGGAGCGACGGCGATGAACACTGAAGCTTTCTTT.

The rearrangement links TRBV7-9 to TRBJ1-2; D unresolved. The CDR3 sequence is 14 residues long. Per germline, CDR1 SEHNR and CDR2 FQNEAQ (reference sequence). Trimming stripped 2 bases from V and 4 bases from J, with 11 bases between. CDR3: CASSLTSATYGYTF. In DNA form, the CDR3 reads TGTGCCAGCAGCTTAACATCGGCAACCTATGGCTACACCTTC.

The V call is TRBV5-5, the J call TRBJ2-2; 8 nucleotides line up with TRBD1. The CDR3 length is 16 residues. Trimming removed 0 bases from V and 1 base from J; junction bases left unmatched: 2. The germline gives CDR1 SGHKS, CDR2 YYEKEE (reference sequence). CDR3 in DNA: TGTGCCAGCAGCTTGGAGACAGGGGTGAACACCGGGGAGCTGTTTTTT. The encoded protein is CASSLETGVNTGELFF.

The chain combines TRBV11-3 with TRBJ2-3; D is unresolved. Germline V gene sequence: CDR1 SGHNT, CDR2 YENEEA. Trimming stripped 8 bases from V and 2 bases from J, with 11 bases between. The CDR3 contains 13 residues. The CDR3 nucleotides are TGTGCCAGCCAAGATATCTACACAGATACGCAGTATTTT. As protein: CASQDIYTDTQYF. The full variable domain, with the rest looked up from reference TRBV11-3 and TRBJ2-3, is EAGVVQSPRYKIIEKKQPVAFWCNPISGHNTLYWYLQNLGQGPELLIRYENEEAVDDSQLPKDRFSAERLKGVDSTLKIQPAELGDSAVYLCASQDIYTDTQYFGPGTRLTVL.

The genes are TRBV29-1 and TRBJ1-1, with D perhaps matching TRBD1 (6 bases). Germline values: CDR1 SQVTM, CDR2 ANQGSEA. This CDR3 is built from 13 residues. Between the trimmed V and J ends, which lost 6 bases and 5 bases, there was a span of 16 bases. The CDR3 spells CSVQTGGETEAFF. CDR3 nucleotide sequence: TGCAGCGTCCAGACAGGCGGGGAGACTGAAGCTTTCTTT.

This clone was picked up a small number of times. V usage is TRBV30 and J usage is TRBJ1-1; D unclear. Trimming removed 3 bases at V and 1 base at J, with 15 bases between. The CDR3 loop spans 15 amino acids. Germline-derived CDR1 and CDR2 are GTSNPN and SVGIG (reference sequence). The CDR3 region has the DNA TGTGCCTGGAGCCCCCGGCTGAATAGGAACACTGAAGCTTTCTTT. The encoded protein is CAWSPRLNRNTEAFF.

This clone appeared once. V gene TRBV7-9 combines with J gene TRBJ1-1, with D perhaps TRBD1 (5 bases). Germline loops: CDR1 SEHNR, CDR2 FQNEAQ (reference sequence). The CDR3 loop spans 16 amino acids. V was cut by 1 base and J by 1 base, with 13 bases left in between. CDR3 residues: CASSLEFAGTNTEAFF. In nucleotides, the CDR3 is TGTGCCAGCAGCTTAGAGTTCGCAGGGACGAACACTGAAGCTTTCTTT.

This rearrangement joins TRBV4-2 to TRBJ1-4, with 8 bases lining up with TRBD1. This CDR3 has 14 amino acids. CDR1 and CDR2 (germline): LGHNA, YNFKEQ. With V trimmed by 5 bases and J by 5 bases, 4 bases remained unmatched. The CDR3 region has the DNA TGTGCCAGCAGCACCCGACAGGGGAATGAAAAACTGTTTTTT. This codes for CASSTRQGNEKLFF.

V gene TRBV29-1 combines with J gene TRBJ1-1; 7 bases are a match to TRBD1. With V trimmed by 7 bases and J by 0 bases, 5 bases remained unmatched. This CDR3 comprises 13 residues. In germline, CDR1 is SQVTM, CDR2 ANQGSEA. The CDR3 coding sequence is TGCAGCGCAAAGGGACAGTTGAACACTGAAGCTTTCTTT. Translation: CSAKGQLNTEAFF.

The V gene is TRBV6-1, the J gene TRBJ2-1, with 8 nucleotides matching TRBD1. Germline trimming cut 3 bases from V and 8 bases from J; bases unmatched to any gene: 9. Germline V lookup: CDR1 MNHNS, CDR2 SASEGT. The CDR3 loop spans 15 amino acids. CDR3 in amino acids: CASSEKQQGGDEQFF. The DNA for the CDR3 is TGTGCCAGCAGTGAGAAGCAACAGGGGGGCGATGAGCAGTTCTTC.

V is TRBV5-1 and J is TRBJ2-1; TRBD1 aligns across 10 bases. Germline V CDR1 and CDR2: SGHRS, YFSETQ. J lost 8 bases, V lost 1 base, and 3 bases had no gene match. This CDR3 comprises 14 residues. The CDR3 sequence is CASSLIDRGHEQFF. The CDR3, as DNA: TGCGCCAGCAGCTTGATTGACAGGGGGCATGAGCAGTTCTTC.

The genes are TRBV27 and TRBJ1-4, with 8 bases identical to TRBD1. CDR3 length: 15 residues. Germline assignment: CDR1 MNHEY and CDR2 SMNVEV (reference sequence). J was trimmed by 5 bases and V by 0 bases; bases with no gene match: 2. CDR3 sequence reads: CASSLSGQANEKLFF. CDR3 coding DNA: TGTGCCAGCAGTTTATCGGGACAGGCGAATGAAAAACTGTTTTTT.

This chain uses TRBV19 with TRBJ2-5; 13 nucleotides line up with TRBD2. CDR3 length: 17 amino acids. CDR1 is LNHDA, CDR2 SQIVND, per germline (reference sequence). Trimming at V came to 4 bases and at J to 1 base, leaving 6 bases not matched to a gene. CDR3 amino acids: CASSRTSGGTRQETQYF. The CDR3 DNA follows: TGTGCCAGTAGTAGGACTAGCGGGGGCACCCGCCAAGAGACCCAGTACTTC.

The rearrangement uses TRBV15 and TRBJ1-1, with 8 bases lining up with TRBD1. V lost 0 bases and J lost 12; bases outside the gene matches: 9. CDR3 length equals 14 residues. CDR1 is LNHNV, CDR2 YYDKDF, per germline (reference sequence). CDR3 sequence: CATSRDLDRGLSFF. The CDR3 nucleotides are TGTGCCACCAGCAGAGACCTCGACAGGGGATTGTCTTTCTTT.

The chain couples TRBV6-1 to TRBJ1-1; maybe TRBD1 (6 bases). V shed 7 bases and J shed 4 bases, with 19 bases lying between them. The CDR3 contains 15 residues. The germline V gene encodes CDR1 MNHNS and CDR2 SASEGT. This CDR3 reads CASKLARGGSTEAFF. For the CDR3, the DNA is TGTGCCAGCAAACTGGCGAGGGGGGGGAGCACTGAAGCTTTCTTT.

The chain recombines TRBV5-1 with TRBJ2-2; D is undetermined. The CDR3 is 15 amino acids. Germline V gives CDR1 SGHRS, CDR2 YFSETQ. Deletions cut 4 bases from V and 7 bases from J, with 17 bases between. The CDR3: CASSPDKAFIGELFF. The CDR3 DNA reads as TGCGCCAGCAGCCCAGATAAAGCCTTTATCGGGGAGCTGTTTTTT.

The chain recombines TRBV5-8 with TRBJ2-1, with 14 bases lining up with TRBD2. Germline V gene data show CDR1 as SGHTS and CDR2 as YDEGEE. The V and J ends lost 1 base and 9 bases, in that order; junction bases with no gene match: 9. The CDR3 loop spans 17 amino acids. CDR3 loop: CASSLSGGLAGVGEQFF. As DNA, the CDR3 is TGTGCCAGCAGCTTGAGTGGGGGACTAGCGGGAGTGGGTGAGCAGTTCTTC.

This chain joins TRBV7-6 and TRBJ2-3; 7 bases agree with TRBD1. The V gene end was trimmed by 1 base and the J gene end by 1 base; junction bases not matched to a gene: 8. There are 17 residues in the CDR3. Germline-derived CDR1 and CDR2 are SGHVS and FNYEAQ. The CDR3 region is CASSLVLQGVGTDTQYF. The CDR3 bases are TGTGCCAGCAGCTTAGTACTGCAGGGGGTGGGCACAGATACGCAGTATTTT.

The chain uses TRBV18 and TRBJ2-7; D possibly corresponds to TRBD2 (6 bases). The CDR3 totals 14 residues. Deletions cut 2 bases from V and 0 bases from J, with 8 bases between. Germline V gene lookup returns CDR1 KGHSH and CDR2 LQKENI. This chain's CDR3 is CASSPMGGSYEQYF. DNA of the CDR3: TGTGCCAGCTCACCAATGGGGGGCTCCTACGAGCAGTACTTC. Variable domain in full (rest from reference TRBV18 and TRBJ2-7): NAGVMQNPRHLVRRRGQEARLRCSPMKGHSHVYWYRQLPEEGLKFMVYLQKENIIDESGMPKERFSAEFPKEGPSILRIQQVVRGDSAAYFCASSPMGGSYEQYFGPGTRLTVT.

The chain employs TRBV12-5 and TRBJ2-1; 11 nucleotides line up with TRBD2. The CDR3 has 14 amino acids. V trimming: 1 base; J trimming: 10 bases; junction bases outside the gene matches: 3. Looked up from germline, CDR1 is LGHNT and CDR2 is FRNRAP. The CDR3 reads CASGLGLAGGEQFF. Written as DNA, the CDR3 is TGTGCTAGTGGTTTGGGGCTAGCGGGAGGCGAGCAGTTCTTC.